The 7 T cell receptor beta chains in this list originate from one sample, sequenced in a study of shared clonotypes between healthy human individuals. Naive CD8 cells, CD45RO-negative and positively selected for CCR7, excluded terminally differentiated effector memory CD45RA+ cells. The table came from immunoSEQ multiplex PCR; TCRdb's copy has only in-frame clones and leaves some out. Here the sample spans around 1,900,000 clones, about 94% being singletons. Sequenced input: naive CD8+ T cells from PBMCs. The source of these receptors is a man between 18 and 35 years old in good health. Some clones in this sample may be carry-over from other donors' samples.

This chain links TRBV28 with TRBJ2-7, with 9 nucleotides matching TRBD1. Germline CDR1 reads MDHEN; CDR2 reads SYDVKM. This CDR3 region has 13 residues. Trimming took 5 bases from V and 5 from J; bases not matched to a gene: 4. As DNA, the CDR3 is TGTGCCAGCAGTACAGGGGGCGCGGACGAGCAGTACTTC. It translates to CASSTGGADEQYF.

The rearrangement joins TRBV6-5 to TRBJ1-2, with TRBD1 matching 8 bases. Trimming cost V 5 bases and J 6 bases; bases outside gene matches: 5. The germline V gene encodes CDR1 MNHEY and CDR2 SVGAGI. The CDR3 totals 13 residues. The CDR3 coding sequence is TGTGCCAGCAGTACCCGGACAGGGAATGGCTACACCTTC. Amino acid sequence: CASSTRTGNGYTF.

This chain links TRBV27 with TRBJ2-7, with 9 positions matching TRBD2. Germline CDR1 is MNHEY and CDR2 is SMNVEV (reference sequence). This CDR3 is built from 14 residues. The junction had 5 bases not matched to a gene; V was cut back by 3 bases and J by 5 bases. The CDR3 nucleotides read TGTGCCAGCAGTTTTGGGGGACTAGCCCACGAGCAGTACTTC. This sequence encodes CASSFGGLAHEQYF.

This rearrangement joins TRBV5-1 to TRBJ2-7, with D tentatively TRBD2 (5 bases). The CDR3 is 14 residues long. The germline CDR1 and CDR2 sequences are SGHRS and YFSETQ. Trimming pared 1 base from V and 3 bases from J, leaving 11 bases between. CDR3 DNA: TGCGCCAGCAGCTTGTTACTAGAAGGCTACGAGCAGTACTTC. It codes for CASSLLLEGYEQYF.

The chain employs TRBV29-1 and TRBJ2-7; 8 positions agree with TRBD1. V gave up 7 bases and J gave up 3 bases; unmatched junction bases: 5. The CDR3 has 12 residues. Per the germline V gene, CDR1 is SQVTM and CDR2 is ANQGSEA. As DNA, the CDR3 is TGCAGCGCGGACGGGACAGGCTACGAGCAGTACTTC. This gives the protein CSADGTGYEQYF.

The chain joins TRBV5-6 to TRBJ2-1; TRBD2 agrees at 7 bases. The trim removed 2 bases at V and 10 bases at J, leaving 9 bases unmatched. This CDR3 is 14 amino acids long. Germline CDR1 reads SGHDT; CDR2 reads YYEEEE. The CDR3: CASSFGKLALEQFF. The CDR3 DNA reads TGTGCCAGCAGCTTTGGGAAACTAGCGCTCGAGCAGTTCTTC.

Regarding this clone: At the DNA level, this CDR3 is encoded by other sequences in the same sample as well. J is TRBJ2-7 and V is TRBV4-2; 8 bases are a match to TRBD1. This CDR3 region has 14 residues. Looked up from germline, CDR1 is LGHNA and CDR2 is YNFKEQ. The ends lost 4 bases at V and 2 bases at J; junction bases unmatched: 4. CDR3 region: CASSPGQGAYEQYF. The CDR3 coding sequence is TGTGCCAGCAGCCCTGGACAGGGCGCCTACGAGCAGTACTTC.